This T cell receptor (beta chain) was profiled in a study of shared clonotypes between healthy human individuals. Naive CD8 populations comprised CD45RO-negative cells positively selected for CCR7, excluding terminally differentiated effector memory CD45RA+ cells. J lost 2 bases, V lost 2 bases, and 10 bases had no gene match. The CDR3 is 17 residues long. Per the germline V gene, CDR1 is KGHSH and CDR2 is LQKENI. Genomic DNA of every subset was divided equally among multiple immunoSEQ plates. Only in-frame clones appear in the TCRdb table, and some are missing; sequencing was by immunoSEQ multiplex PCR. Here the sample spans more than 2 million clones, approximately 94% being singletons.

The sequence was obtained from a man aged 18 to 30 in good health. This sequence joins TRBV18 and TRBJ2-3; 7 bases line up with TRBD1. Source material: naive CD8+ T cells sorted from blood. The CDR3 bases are TGTGCCAGCTCACCAAACAGGGGCCAAACCCCCACAGATACGCAGTATTTT. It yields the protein CASSPNRGQTPTDTQYF.